The 10 T cell receptor beta chains reported below all come from one sample, sequenced in a study of early T cells in non-severe SARS-CoV-2 infection. MiXCR, run by TCRdb on the 5' RACE reads, gives a single entry per CDR3 protein. The sample yields roughly 93,000 distinct CDR3 sequences, 14% to 15% seen once. The sample comprised whole blood. All receptors derive from an adult who was a healthcare worker with PCR-confirmed SARS-CoV-2 infection or an uninfected control (not recorded which).

The rearrangement uses TRBV12-3 or TRBV12-4 and TRBJ1-1; D may be TRBD1 (6 bases). Trimming removed 5 bases from V and 1 base from J, with 11 bases in between. The CDR3 covers 14 residues. The CDR3 nucleotides read TGTGCCAGCAGTGCCACAGGGAGGAACACTGAAGCTTTCTTT. It translates to CASSATGRNTEAFF.

This chain uses TRBV7-9 with TRBJ2-3, with TRBD2 identical over 9 bases. The CDR3 is 15 residues long. The V gene's germline CDR1 is SEHNR and CDR2 FQNEAQ (reference sequence). V was clipped by 5 bases and J by 3 bases; unmatched bases: 6. This CDR3 is CASSKTSGQTDTQYF. For the CDR3, the DNA is TGTGCCAGCAGCAAGACTAGCGGACAAACAGATACGCAGTATTTT.

This clonotype was detected a few times. The chain couples TRBV5-1 to TRBJ1-1; 10 nucleotides align to TRBD1. This CDR3 region has 16 residues. Trimming cost V 4 bases and J 5 bases; bases outside gene matches: 11. Germline V CDR1 and CDR2: SGHRS, YFSETQ. The CDR3 DNA is TGCGCCAGCAGCCCACAGGGACAGGGGACGTTAACTGAAGCTTTCTTT. It codes for CASSPQGQGTLTEAFF.

This chain links TRBV29-1 with TRBJ1-1; D possibly corresponds to TRBD1 (5 bases). Germline-derived CDR1 and CDR2 are SQVTM and ANQGSEA. The CDR3 totals 12 residues. Trimming shortened V by 3 bases and J by 1 base, and 6 bases separated the two germline ends. The CDR3 protein is CSVEGENTEAFF. The CDR3 region has the DNA TGCAGCGTTGAGGGGGAGAACACTGAAGCTTTCTTT.

This clonotype was counted between two and nine times. CDR3: CASQNRDFETQYF. The CDR3 DNA reads as TGCGCCAGCCAAAACCGGGACTTCGAGACCCAGTACTTC. This chain joins TRBV10-1 and TRBJ2-5; weak D call: TRBD2 (6 bases). Germline CDR1 reads WNHNN; CDR2 reads SYGVQD (reference sequence). This CDR3 is built from 13 residues. V shed 8 bases and J shed 5 bases, with 15 bases lying between them.

This sequence joins TRBV6-5 and TRBJ1-6; D is possibly TRBD1 (5 bases). The CDR3 totals 15 residues. Trimming left V 0 bases short and J 9 bases short, with 12 bases between. CDR1 is MNHEY and CDR2 is SVGAGI in the germline V gene. CDR3 protein: CASSYSKGARSPLHF. DNA for the CDR3: TGTGCCAGCAGTTACTCGAAAGGGGCGCGTTCACCCCTCCACTTT.

This rearrangement joins TRBV9 to TRBJ2-1; TRBD2 aligns across 14 bases. The germline gives CDR1 SGDLS, CDR2 YYNGEE. The CDR3 is 17 residues long. Trimming took 0 bases from V and 8 from J; bases not matched to a gene: 7. This chain's CDR3 is CASSVVGGTSGGDEQFF. Written as DNA, the CDR3 is TGTGCCAGCAGCGTAGTCGGCGGGACTAGCGGGGGCGATGAGCAGTTCTTC.

The rearrangement uses TRBV5-1 and TRBJ2-3; D remains unclear. From germline, CDR1 is SGHRS and CDR2 YFSETQ. V lost 0 bases and J lost 5, with 13 bases in between. CDR3 length: 15 amino acids. The CDR3 nucleotides read TGCGCCAGCAGCTTGGCCGAGAGGAACCGAGATACGCAGTATTTT. Protein product: CASSLAERNRDTQYF.

This clonotype came up many times. CDR3 residues: CASSDRTGGAVGELFF. The CDR3 region has the DNA TGTGCCAGCAGCGACCGGACAGGGGGTGCTGTCGGGGAGCTGTTTTTT. The chain links TRBV9 to TRBJ2-2; 10 bases are a match to TRBD1. Germline V gives CDR1 SGDLS, CDR2 YYNGEE. The CDR3 consists of 16 residues. V was pared by 3 bases and J by 7 bases, with 9 bases of the junction left unmatched.

This clonotype was seen only a few times. This chain connects TRBV6-6 to TRBJ2-7; TRBD1 matches at 10 bases. This CDR3 is 14 amino acids long. After removal of 5 bases from V and 3 bases from J, the junction contained 4 bases not matched to a gene. The germline gives CDR1 MNHNY, CDR2 SVGAGI (reference sequence). As DNA, the CDR3 is TGTGCCAGCAGTAACCGGGACAGGGGCTACGAGCAGTACGTC. Amino acids: CASSNRDRGYEQYV.